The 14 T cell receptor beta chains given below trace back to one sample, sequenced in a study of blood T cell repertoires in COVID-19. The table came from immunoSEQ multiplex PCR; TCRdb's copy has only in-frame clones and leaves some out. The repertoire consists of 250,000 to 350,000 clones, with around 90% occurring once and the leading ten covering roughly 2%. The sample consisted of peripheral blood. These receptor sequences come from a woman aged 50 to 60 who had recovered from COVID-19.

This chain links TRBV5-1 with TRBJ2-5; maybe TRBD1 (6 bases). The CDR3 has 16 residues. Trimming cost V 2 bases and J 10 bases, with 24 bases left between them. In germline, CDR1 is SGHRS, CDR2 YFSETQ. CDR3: CASSLTGIGQSTGQYF. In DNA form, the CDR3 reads TGCGCCAGCAGCTTAACAGGGATAGGACAAAGTACGGGCCAGTACTTC.

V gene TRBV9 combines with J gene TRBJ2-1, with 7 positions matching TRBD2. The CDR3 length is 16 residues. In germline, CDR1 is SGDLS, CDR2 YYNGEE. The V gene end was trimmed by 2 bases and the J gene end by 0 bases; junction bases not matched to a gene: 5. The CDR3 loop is CASSVSGQSSYNEQFF. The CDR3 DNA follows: TGTGCCAGCAGCGTTAGCGGGCAGAGCTCCTACAATGAGCAGTTCTTC.

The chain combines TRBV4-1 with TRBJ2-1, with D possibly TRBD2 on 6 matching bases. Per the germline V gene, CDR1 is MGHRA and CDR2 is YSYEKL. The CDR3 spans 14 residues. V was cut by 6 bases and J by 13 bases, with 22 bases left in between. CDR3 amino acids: CASRLEGARDSQFF. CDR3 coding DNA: TGCGCCAGCAGACTCGAAGGGGCCCGGGACTCCCAGTTCTTC.

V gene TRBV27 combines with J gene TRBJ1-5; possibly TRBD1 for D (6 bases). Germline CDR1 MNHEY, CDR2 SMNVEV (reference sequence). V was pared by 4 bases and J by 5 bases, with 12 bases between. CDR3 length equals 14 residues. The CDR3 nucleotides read TGTGCCAGCAGTTCCGGGGGGCTGTATCAGCCCCAGCATTTT. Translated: CASSSGGLYQPQHF.

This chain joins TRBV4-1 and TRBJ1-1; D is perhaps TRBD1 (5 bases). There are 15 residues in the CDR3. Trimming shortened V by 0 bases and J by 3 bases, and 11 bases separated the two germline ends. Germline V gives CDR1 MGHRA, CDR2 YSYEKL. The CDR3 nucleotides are TGCGCCAGCAGCCAAGATGGGCAGGGTGACACTGAAGCTTTCTTT. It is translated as CASSQDGQGDTEAFF.

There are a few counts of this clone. The CDR3 DNA sequence: TGCGCCAGCAGCCAACAGTCGGGTTTCGGGGAGCTGTTTTTT. It encodes CASSQQSGFGELFF. The chain joins TRBV4-1 to TRBJ2-2, with D unclear. This CDR3 is built from 14 residues. CDR1 and CDR2 from the germline V gene are MGHRA and YSYEKL. V lost 2 bases and J 7 bases, leaving 11 bases between the germline ends.

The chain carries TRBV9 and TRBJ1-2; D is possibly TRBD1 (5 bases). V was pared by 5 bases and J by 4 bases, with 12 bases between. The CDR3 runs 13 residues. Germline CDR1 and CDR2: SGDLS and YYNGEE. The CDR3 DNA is TGTGCCAGCAGTCAGGGTTCGGGCTATGGCTACACCTTC. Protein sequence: CASSQGSGYGYTF.

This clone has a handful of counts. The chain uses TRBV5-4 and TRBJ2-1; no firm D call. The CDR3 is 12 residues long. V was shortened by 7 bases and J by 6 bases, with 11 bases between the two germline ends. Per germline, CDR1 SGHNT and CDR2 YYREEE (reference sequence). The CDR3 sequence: CASQNSINEQFF. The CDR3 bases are TGTGCCAGCCAAAACAGCATCAATGAGCAGTTCTTC.

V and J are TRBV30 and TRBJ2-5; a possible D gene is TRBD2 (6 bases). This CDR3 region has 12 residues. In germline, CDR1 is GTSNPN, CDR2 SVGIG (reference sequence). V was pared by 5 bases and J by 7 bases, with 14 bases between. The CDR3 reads CAWGTSFVTQYF. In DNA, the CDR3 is TGTGCCTGGGGTACTAGCTTTGTGACCCAGTACTTC.

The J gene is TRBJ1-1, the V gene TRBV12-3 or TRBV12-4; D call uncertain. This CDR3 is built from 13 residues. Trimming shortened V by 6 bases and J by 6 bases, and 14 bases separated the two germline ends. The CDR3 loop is CASSSQWAAEAFF. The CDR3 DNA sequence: TGTGCCAGCAGCTCCCAATGGGCCGCTGAAGCTTTCTTT.

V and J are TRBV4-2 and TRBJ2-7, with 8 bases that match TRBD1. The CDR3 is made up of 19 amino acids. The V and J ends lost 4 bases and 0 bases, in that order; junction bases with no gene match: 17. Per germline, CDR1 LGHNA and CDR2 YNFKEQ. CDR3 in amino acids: CASSLYRGDLDPRSYEQYF. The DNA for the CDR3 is TGTGCCAGCAGCCTATACAGGGGGGATTTGGACCCTCGCTCCTACGAGCAGTACTTC.

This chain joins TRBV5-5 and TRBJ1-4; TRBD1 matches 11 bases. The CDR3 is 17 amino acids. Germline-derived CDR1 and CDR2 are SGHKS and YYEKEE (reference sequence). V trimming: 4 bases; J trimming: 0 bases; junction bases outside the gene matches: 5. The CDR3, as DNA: TGTGCCAGCAGCATGGACAGGGGGCACACAACTAATGAAAAACTGTTTTTT. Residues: CASSMDRGHTTNEKLFF.

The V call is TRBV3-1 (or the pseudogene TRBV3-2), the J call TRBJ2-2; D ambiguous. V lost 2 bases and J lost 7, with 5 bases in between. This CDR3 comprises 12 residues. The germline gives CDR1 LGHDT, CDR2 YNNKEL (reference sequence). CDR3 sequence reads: CASSQLSGELFF. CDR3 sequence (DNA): TGTGCCAGCAGCCAACTCAGCGGGGAGCTGTTTTTT.

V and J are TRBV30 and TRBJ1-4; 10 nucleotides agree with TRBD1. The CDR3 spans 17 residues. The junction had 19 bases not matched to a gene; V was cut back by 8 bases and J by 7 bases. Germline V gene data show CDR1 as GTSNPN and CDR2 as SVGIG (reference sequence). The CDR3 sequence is CAGTQPGQGLGSEKLFF. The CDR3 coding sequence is TGTGCCGGGACCCAGCCGGGACAGGGGCTTGGTAGTGAAAAACTGTTTTTT.